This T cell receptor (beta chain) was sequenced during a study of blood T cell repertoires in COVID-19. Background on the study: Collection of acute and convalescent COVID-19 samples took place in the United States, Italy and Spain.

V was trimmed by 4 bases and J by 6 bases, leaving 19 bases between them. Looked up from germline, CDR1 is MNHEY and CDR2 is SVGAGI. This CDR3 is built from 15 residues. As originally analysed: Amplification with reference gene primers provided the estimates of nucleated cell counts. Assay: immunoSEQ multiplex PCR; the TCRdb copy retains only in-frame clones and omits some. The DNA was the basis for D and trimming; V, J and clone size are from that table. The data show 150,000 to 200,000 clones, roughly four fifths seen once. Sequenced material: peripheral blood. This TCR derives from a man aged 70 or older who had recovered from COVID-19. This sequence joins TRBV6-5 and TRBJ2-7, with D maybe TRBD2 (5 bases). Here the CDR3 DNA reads TGTGCCAGCAGTTCGGTCGAAGGGAGAGTGGGCGAGCAGTACTTC. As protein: CASSSVEGRVGEQYF.